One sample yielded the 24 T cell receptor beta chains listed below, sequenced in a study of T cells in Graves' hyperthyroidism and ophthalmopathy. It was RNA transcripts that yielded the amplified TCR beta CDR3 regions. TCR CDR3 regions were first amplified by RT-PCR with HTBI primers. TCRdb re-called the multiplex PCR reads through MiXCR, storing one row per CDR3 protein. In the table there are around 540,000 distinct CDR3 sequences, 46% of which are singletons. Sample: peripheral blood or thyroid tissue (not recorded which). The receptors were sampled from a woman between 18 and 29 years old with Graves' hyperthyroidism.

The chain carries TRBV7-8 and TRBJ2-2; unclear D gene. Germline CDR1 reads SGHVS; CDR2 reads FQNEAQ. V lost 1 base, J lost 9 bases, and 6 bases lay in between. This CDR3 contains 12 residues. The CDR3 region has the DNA TGTGCCAGCAGCTTAGGGTGGCGGGAGCTGTTTTTT. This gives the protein CASSLGWRELFF.

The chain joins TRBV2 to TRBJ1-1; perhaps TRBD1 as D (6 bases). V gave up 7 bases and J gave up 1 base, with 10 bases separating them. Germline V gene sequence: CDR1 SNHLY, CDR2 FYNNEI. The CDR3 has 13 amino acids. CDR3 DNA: TGTGCCAGCAAGAGAGGGGGGAACACTGAAGCTTTCTTT. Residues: CASKRGGNTEAFF.

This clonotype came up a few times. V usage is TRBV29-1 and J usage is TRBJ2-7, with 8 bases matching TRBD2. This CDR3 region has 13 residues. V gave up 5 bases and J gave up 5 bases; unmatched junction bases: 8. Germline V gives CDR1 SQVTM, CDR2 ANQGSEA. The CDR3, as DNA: TGCAGCGTTCAAGGGACTAGGTCGGACGAGCAGTACTTC. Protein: CSVQGTRSDEQYF.

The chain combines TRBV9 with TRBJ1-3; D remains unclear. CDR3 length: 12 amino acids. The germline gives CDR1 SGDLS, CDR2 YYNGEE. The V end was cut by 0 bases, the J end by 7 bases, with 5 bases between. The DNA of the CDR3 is TGTGCCAGCAGCGTAGGGCGTAACACCATATATTTT. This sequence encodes CASSVGRNTIYF.

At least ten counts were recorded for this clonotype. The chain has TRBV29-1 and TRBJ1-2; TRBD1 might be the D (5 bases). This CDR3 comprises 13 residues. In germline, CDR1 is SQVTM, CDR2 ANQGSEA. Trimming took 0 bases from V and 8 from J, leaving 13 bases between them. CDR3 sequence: CSVEDRQGQGYTF. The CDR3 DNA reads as TGCAGCGTTGAAGATCGCCAGGGCCAGGGCTACACCTTC.

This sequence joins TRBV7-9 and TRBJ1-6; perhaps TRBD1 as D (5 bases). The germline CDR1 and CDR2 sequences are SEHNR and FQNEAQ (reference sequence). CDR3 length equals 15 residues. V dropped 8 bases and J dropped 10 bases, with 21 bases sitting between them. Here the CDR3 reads CASAATGAGGSPLHF. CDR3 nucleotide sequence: TGTGCCAGCGCAGCCACCGGGGCAGGAGGATCACCCCTCCACTTT.

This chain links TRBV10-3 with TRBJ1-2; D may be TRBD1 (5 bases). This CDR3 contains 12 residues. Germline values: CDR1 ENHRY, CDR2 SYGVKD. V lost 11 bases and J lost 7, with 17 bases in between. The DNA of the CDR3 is TGTGCCTGGAGGGCGGGGGTTGGTGGCTACACCTTC. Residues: CAWRAGVGGYTF.

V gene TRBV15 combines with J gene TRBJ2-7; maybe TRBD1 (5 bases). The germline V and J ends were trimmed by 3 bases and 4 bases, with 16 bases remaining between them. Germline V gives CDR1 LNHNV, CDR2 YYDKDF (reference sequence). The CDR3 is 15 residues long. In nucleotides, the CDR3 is TGTGCCACCAGCAGCTTGGCCCAGGGTCCATACGAGCAGTACTTC. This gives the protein CATSSLAQGPYEQYF.

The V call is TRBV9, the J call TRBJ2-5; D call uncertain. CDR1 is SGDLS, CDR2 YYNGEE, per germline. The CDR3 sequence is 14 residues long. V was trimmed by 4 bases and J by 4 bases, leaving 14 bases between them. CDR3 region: CASSQGVDRETQYF. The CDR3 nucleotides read TGTGCCAGCAGCCAAGGCGTCGATCGAGAGACCCAGTACTTC.

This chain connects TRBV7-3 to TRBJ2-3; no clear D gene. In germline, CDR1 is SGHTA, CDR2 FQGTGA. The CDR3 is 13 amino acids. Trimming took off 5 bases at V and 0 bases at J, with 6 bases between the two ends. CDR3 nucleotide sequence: TGTGCCAGCAGCCCGATCAGCACAGATACGCAGTATTTT. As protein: CASSPISTDTQYF.

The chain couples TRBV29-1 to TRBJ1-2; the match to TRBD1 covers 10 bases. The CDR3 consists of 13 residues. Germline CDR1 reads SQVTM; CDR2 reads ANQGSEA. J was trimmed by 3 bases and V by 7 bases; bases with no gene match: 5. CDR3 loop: CSGSGTGDYGYTF. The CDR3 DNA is TGCAGCGGGTCCGGGACAGGGGACTATGGCTACACCTTC. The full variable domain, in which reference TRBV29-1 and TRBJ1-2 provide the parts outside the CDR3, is SAVISQKPSRDICQRGTSLTIQCQVDSQVTMMFWYRQQPGQSLTLIATANQGSEATYESGFVIDKFPISRPNLTFSTLTVSNMSPEDSSIYLCSGSGTGDYGYTFGSGTRLTVV.

The CDR3 DNA is TGTGCCAGCAATTTGGACACGTCCTACGAGCAGTACTTC. It codes for CASNLDTSYEQYF. The chain uses TRBV10-3 and TRBJ2-7; D might be TRBD1 (5 bases). There are 13 residues in the CDR3. Trimming pared 10 bases from V and 1 base from J, leaving 14 bases between. CDR1 and CDR2 from the germline V gene are ENHRY and SYGVKD.

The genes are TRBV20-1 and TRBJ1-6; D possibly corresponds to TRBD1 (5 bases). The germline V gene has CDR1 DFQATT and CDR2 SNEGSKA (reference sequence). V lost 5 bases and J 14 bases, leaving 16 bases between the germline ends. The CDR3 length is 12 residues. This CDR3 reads CSAEHGAESLHF. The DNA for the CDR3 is TGCAGTGCTGAACACGGGGCGGAATCCCTCCACTTT.

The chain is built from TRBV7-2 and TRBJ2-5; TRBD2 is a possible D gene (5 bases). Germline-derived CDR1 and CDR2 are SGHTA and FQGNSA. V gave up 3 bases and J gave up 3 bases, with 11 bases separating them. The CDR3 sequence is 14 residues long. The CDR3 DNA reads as TGTGCCAGCAGCTTGGTTGGAGCGGAAGAGACCCAGTACTTC. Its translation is CASSLVGAEETQYF.

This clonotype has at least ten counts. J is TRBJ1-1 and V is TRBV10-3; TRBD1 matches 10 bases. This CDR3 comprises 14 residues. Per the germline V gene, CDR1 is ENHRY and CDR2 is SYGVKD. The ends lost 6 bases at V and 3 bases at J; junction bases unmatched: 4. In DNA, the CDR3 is TGTGCCATCAGGACAGGGACAGGGGACACTGAAGCTTTCTTT. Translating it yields CAIRTGTGDTEAFF.

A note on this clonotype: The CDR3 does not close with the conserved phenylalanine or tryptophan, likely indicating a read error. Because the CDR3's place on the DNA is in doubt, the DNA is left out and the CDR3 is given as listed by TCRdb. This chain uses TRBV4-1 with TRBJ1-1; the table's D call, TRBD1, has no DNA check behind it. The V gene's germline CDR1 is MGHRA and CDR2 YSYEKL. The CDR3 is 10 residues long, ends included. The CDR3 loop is CASSQAQGFY.

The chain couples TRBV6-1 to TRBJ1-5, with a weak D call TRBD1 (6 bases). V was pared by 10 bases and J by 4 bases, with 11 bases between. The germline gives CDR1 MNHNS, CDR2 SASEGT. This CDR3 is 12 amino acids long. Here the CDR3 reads CAIRRGNQPQHF. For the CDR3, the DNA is TGTGCCATCAGGAGGGGGAATCAGCCCCAGCATTTT.

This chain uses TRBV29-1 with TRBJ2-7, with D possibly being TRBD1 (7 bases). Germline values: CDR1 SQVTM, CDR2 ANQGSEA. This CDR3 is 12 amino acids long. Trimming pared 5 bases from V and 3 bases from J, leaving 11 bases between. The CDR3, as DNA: TGCAGCGTTCTGCAGGGGGGCTACGAGCAGTACTTC. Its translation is CSVLQGGYEQYF.

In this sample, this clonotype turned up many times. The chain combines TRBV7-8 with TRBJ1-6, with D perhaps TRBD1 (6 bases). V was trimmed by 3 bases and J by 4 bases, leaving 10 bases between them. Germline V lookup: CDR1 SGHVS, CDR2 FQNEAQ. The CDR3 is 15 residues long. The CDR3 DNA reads TGTGCCAGCAGCTTCCGGACAGAATATAATTCACCCCTCCACTTT. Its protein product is CASSFRTEYNSPLHF. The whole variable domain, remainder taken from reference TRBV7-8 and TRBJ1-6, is GAGVSQSPRYKVAKRGQDVALRCDPISGHVSLFWYQQALGQGPEFLTYFQNEAQLDKSGLPSDRFFAERPEGSVSTLKIQRTQQEDSAVYLCASSFRTEYNSPLHFGNGTRLTVT.

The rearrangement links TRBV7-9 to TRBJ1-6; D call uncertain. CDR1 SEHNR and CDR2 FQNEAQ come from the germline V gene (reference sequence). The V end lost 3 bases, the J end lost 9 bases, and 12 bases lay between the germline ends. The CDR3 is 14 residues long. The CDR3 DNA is TGTGCCAGCAGCTTGGGCCTTGGGAGTTCACCCCTCCACTTT. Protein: CASSLGLGSSPLHF.

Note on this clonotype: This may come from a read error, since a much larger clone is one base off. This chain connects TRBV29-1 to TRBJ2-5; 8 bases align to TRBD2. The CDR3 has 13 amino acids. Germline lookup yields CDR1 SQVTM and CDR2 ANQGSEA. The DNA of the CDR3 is TGCAGCGTTGCGAGACTAGCGCAAGGGACCCAGTACTTC. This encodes CSVARLAQGTQYF.

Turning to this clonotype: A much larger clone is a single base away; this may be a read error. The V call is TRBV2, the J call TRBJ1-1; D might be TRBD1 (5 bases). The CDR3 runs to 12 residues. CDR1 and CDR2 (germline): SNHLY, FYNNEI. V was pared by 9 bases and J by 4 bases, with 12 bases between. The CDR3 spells CASLSGGTEAFF. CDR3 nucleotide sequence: TGTGCCAGTTTGAGTGGGGGCACTGAAGCTTTCTTT.

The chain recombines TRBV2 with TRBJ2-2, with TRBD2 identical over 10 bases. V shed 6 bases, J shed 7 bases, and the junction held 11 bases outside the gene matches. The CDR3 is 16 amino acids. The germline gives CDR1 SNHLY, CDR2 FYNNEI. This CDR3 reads CASSLGLAGAHGELFF. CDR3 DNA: TGTGCCAGCAGCTTGGGCCTAGCGGGAGCCCACGGGGAGCTGTTTTTT.

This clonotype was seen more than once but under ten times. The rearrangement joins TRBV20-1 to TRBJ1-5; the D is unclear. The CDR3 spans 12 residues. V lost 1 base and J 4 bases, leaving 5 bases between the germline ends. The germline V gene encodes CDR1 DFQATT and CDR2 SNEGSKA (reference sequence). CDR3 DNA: TGCAGTGCTAGAGTCCAAAATCAGCCCCAGCATTTT. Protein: CSARVQNQPQHF.